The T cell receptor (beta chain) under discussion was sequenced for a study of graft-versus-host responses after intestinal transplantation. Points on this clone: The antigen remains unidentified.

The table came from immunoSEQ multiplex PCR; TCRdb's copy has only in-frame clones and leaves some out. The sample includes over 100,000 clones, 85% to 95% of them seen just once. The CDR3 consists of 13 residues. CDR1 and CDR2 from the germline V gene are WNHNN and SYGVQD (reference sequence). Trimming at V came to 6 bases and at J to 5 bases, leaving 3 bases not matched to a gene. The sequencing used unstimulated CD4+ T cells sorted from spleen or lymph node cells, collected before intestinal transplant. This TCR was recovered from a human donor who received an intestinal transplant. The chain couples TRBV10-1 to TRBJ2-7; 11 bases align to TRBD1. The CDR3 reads CASSPGQGDEQYF. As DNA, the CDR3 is TGCGCCAGCAGCCCGGGACAGGGGGACGAGCAGTACTTC.